Sequencing of this TCR beta chain was carried out in a study of spatial heterogeneity in lung cancer. Study details: Matched bulk RNA-seq yielded a T cell module score, and TCR transcript counts in tumor regions correlated strongly with that score. Study-wide results and limits: Intratumoral expanded alpha and beta TCR counts were found to track tumor mutation counts. Ubiquitous expanded TCR counts tracked ubiquitous nonsynonymous mutations, and regional counts tracked regional ones.

As for time point: sample taken at primary tumor resection. There were 70 to 80 donors, all of them untreated patients with early-stage non-small cell lung cancer. Sequencing was performed on whole RNA extracted from tumor and nontumor lung tissue, or from frozen PBMC, and the material was left unsorted. This clonotype is termed medium-sized (0.01 to 0.1%). The antigen is undetermined. Germline V gives CDR1 MDHEN, CDR2 SYDVKM. This CDR3 region has 13 residues. V was trimmed by 3 bases and J by 2 bases, leaving 8 bases between them. TCRdb reprocessed the 5' RACE reads via MiXCR and lists one record per CDR3 protein. The data show about 5,100 distinct CDR3 sequences, about 7.1% seen once.

The TCR originated in a male donor with early-stage non-small cell lung cancer. The sequencing used lung tumor tissue, collected at surgery. The chain links TRBV28 to TRBJ2-7; tentatively, D is TRBD1 or TRBD2 (6 bases each). This CDR3 reads CASSLEGAYEQYF. The DNA for the CDR3 is TGTGCCAGCAGTTTGGAGGGGGCCTACGAGCAGTACTTC. The full variable domain, completed using reference TRBV28 and TRBJ2-7, is DVKVTQSSRYLVKRTGEKVFLECVQDMDHENMFWYRQDPGLGLRLIYFSYDVKMKEKGDIPEGYSVSREKKERFSLILESASTNQTSMYLCASSLEGAYEQYFGPGTRLTVT.